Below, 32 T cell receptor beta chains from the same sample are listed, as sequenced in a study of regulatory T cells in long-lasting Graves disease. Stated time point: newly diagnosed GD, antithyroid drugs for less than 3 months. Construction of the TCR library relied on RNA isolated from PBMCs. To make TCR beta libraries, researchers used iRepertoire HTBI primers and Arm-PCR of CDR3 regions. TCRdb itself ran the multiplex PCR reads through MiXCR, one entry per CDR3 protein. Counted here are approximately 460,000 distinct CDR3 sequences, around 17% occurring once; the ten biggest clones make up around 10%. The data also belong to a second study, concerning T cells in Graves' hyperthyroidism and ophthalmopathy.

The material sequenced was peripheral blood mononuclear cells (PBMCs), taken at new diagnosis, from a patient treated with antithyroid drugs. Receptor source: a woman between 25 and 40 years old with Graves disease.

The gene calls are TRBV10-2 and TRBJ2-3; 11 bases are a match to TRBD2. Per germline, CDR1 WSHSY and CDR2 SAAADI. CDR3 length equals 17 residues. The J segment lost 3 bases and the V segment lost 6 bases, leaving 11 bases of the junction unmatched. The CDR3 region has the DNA TGCGCCAGCAGCAGACCCTCCGGGACTAGCGGAACAGATACGCAGTATTTT. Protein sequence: CASSRPSGTSGTDTQYF.

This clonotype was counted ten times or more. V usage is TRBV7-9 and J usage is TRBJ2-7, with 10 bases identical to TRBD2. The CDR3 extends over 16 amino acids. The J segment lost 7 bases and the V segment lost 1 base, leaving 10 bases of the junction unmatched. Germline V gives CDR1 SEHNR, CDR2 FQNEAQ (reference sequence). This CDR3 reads CASSLGGTSGTEEQYF. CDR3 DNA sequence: TGTGCCAGCAGCTTAGGGGGAACTAGCGGGACGGAAGAGCAGTACTTC.

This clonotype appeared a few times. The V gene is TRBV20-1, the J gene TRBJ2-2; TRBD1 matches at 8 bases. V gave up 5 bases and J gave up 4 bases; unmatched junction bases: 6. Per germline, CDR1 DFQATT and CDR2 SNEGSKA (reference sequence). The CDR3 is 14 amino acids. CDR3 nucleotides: TGCAGTGCTTGGGACAGGTCAGCCACCGGGGAGCTGTTTTTT. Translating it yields CSAWDRSATGELFF.

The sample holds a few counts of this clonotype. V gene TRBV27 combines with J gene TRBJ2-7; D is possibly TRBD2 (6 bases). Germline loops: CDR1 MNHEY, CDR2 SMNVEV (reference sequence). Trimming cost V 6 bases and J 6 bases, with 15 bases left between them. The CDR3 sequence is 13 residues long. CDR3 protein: CASRGGTPFEQYF. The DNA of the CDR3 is TGTGCCAGCAGGGGGGGAACCCCTTTCGAGCAGTACTTC.

DNA of the CDR3: TGTGCCAGCAGCGTAGACGGGATTAAGACAGATACGCAGTATTTT. Its protein is CASSVDGIKTDTQYF. J is TRBJ2-3 and V is TRBV9, with D possibly matching TRBD2 (5 bases). CDR3 length: 15 amino acids. Trimming left V 0 bases short and J 3 bases short, with 11 bases between. CDR1 SGDLS and CDR2 YYNGEE come from the germline V gene.

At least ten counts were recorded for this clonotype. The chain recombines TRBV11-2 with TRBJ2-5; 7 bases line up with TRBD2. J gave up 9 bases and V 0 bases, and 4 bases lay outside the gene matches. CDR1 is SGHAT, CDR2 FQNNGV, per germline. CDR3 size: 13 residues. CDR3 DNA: TGTGCCAGCAGCTTAGAAGGTCGGGAGGCCCAGTACTTC. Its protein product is CASSLEGREAQYF.

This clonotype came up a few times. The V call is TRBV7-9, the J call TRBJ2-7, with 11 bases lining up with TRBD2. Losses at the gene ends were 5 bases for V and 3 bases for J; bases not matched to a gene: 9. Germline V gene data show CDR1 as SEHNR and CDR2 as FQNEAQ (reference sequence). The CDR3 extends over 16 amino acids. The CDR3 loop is CASSGRLAGRNYEQYF. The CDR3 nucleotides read TGTGCCAGCAGCGGCCGACTAGCGGGACGTAACTACGAGCAGTACTTC. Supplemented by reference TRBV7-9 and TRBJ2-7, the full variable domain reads DTGVSQNPRHKITKRGQNVTFRCDPISEHNRLYWYRQTLGQGPEFLTYFQNEAQLEKSRLLSDRFSAERPKGSFSTLEIQRTEQGDSAMYLCASSGRLAGRNYEQYFGPGTRLTVT.

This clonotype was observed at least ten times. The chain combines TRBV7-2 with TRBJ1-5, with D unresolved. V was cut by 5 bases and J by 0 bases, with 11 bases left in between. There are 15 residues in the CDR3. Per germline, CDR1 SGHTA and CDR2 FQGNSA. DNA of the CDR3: TGTGCCAGCAGCCGGACGGGTTATAGCAATCAGCCCCAGCATTTT. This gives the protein CASSRTGYSNQPQHF.

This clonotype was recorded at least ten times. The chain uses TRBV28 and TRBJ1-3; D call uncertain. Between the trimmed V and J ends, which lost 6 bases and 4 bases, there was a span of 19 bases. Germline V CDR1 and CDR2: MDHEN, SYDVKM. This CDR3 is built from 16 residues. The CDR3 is CASSSGHWGSGNTIYF. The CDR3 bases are TGTGCCAGCAGCTCCGGCCACTGGGGTTCCGGAAACACCATATATTTT.

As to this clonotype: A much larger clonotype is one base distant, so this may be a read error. CDR3 amino acids: CASSPPGQGAMNTEAFF. In nucleotides, the CDR3 is TGTGCCAGCAGTCCCCCCGGACAGGGGGCCATGAACACTGAAGCTTTCTTT. V and J are TRBV6-1 and TRBJ1-1; 11 nucleotides agree with TRBD1. The CDR3 covers 17 residues. The V segment lost 5 bases and the J segment 0 bases; nucleotides outside the gene matches: 8. Germline V CDR1 and CDR2: MNHNS, SASEGT.

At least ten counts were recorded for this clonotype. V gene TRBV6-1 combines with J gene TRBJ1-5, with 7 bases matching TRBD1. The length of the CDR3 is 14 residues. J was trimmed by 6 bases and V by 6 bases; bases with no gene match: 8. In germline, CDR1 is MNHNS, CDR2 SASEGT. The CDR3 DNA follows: TGTGCCAGCAGGCACGACAGGGTTTCTCAGCCCCAGCATTTT. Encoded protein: CASRHDRVSQPQHF.

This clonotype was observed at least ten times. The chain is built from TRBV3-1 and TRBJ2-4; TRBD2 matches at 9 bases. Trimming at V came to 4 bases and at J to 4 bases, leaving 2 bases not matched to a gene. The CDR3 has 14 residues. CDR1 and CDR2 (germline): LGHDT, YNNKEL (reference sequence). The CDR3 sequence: CASSRAGGKNIQYF. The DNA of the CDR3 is TGTGCCAGCAGCCGCGCGGGAGGGAAAAACATTCAGTACTTC.

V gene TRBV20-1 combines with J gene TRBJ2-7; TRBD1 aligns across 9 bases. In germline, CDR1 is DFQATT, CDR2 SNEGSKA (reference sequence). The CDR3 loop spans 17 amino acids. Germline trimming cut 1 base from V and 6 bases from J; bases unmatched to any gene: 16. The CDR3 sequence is CSARAPITGGAVLEQYF. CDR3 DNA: TGCAGTGCTAGAGCCCCTATCACAGGGGGCGCCGTTCTCGAGCAGTACTTC.

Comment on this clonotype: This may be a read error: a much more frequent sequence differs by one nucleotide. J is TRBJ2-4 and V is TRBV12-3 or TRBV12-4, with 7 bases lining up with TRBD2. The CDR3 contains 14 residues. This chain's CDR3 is CASSPAGAKDIQYF. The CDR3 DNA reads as TGTGCCAGCAGTCCGGCGGGAGCCAAAGACATTCAGTACTTC.

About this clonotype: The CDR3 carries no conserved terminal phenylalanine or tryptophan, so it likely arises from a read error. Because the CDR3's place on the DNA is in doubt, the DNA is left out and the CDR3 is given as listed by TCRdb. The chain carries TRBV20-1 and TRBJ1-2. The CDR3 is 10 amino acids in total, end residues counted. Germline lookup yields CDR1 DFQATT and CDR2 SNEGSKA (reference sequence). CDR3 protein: CSARDRSHTL.

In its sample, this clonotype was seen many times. The CDR3 DNA sequence: TGTGCCACCGCAAGTTTTGTTTTAGACTACGAGCAGTACTTC. Protein sequence: CATASFVLDYEQYF. The rearrangement joins TRBV6-1 to TRBJ2-7; D unresolved. CDR1 and CDR2 from the germline V gene are MNHNS and SASEGT. Between the trimmed V and J ends, which lost 10 bases and 3 bases, there was a span of 19 bases. The CDR3 contains 14 residues.

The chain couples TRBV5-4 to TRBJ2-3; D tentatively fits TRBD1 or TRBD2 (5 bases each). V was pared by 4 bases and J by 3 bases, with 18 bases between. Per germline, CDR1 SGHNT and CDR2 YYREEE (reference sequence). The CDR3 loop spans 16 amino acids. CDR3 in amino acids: CASSPAWDRGTDTQYF. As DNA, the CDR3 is TGTGCCAGCAGCCCGGCTTGGGACCGAGGAACAGATACGCAGTATTTT.

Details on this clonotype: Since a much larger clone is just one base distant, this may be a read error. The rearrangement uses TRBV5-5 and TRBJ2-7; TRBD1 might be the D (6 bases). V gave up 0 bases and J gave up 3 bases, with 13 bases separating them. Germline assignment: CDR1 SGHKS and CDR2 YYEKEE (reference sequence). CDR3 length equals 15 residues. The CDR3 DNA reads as TGTGCCAGCAGCTTGGGGGCAGGGGATGTCTACGAGCAGTACTTC. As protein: CASSLGAGDVYEQYF.

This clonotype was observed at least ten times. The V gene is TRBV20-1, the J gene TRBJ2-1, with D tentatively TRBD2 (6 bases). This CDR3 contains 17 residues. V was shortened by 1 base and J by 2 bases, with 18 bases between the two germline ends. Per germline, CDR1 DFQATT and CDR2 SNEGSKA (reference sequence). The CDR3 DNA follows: TGCAGTGCTAGAGTTGTAGGTTTCGGAGGGCCCTACAATGAGCAGTTCTTC. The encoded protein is CSARVVGFGGPYNEQFF.

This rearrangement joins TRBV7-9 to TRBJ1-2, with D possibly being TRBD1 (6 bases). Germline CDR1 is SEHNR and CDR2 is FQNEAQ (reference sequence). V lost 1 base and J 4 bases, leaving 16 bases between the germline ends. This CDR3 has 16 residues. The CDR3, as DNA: TGTGCCAGCAGCTTAGTCCCGACAGGTTTTATCTATGGCTACACCTTC. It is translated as CASSLVPTGFIYGYTF. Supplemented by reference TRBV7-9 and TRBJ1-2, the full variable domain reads DTGVSQNPRHKITKRGQNVTFRCDPISEHNRLYWYRQTLGQGPEFLTYFQNEAQLEKSRLLSDRFSAERPKGSFSTLEIQRTEQGDSAMYLCASSLVPTGFIYGYTFGSGTRLTVV.

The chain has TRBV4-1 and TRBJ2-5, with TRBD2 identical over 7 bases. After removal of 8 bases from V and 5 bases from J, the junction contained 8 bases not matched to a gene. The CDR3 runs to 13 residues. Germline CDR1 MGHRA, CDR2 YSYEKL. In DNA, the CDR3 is TGCGCCAGCGGACTAGGACTAACCGAGACCCAGTACTTC. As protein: CASGLGLTETQYF.

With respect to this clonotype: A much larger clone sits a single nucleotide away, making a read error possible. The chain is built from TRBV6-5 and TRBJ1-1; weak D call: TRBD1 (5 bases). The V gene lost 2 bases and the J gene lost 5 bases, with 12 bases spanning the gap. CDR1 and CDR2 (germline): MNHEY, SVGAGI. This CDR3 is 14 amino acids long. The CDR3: CASSYIRQKTEAFF. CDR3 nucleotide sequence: TGTGCCAGCAGTTACATTCGACAGAAAACTGAAGCTTTCTTT.

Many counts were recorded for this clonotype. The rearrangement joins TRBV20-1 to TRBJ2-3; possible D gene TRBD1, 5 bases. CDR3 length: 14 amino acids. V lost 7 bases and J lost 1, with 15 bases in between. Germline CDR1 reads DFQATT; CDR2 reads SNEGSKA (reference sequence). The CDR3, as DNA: TGCAGTGTCGTTAAGGGGCGCGGCACAGATACGCAGTATTTT. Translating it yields CSVVKGRGTDTQYF.

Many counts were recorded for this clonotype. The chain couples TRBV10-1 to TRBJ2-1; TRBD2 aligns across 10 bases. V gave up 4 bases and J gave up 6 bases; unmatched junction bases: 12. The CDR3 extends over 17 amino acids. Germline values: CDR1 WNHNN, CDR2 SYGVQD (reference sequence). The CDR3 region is CASSAASGSVGPNEQFF. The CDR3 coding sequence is TGCGCCAGCAGTGCGGCTAGCGGGAGTGTTGGGCCCAATGAGCAGTTCTTC.

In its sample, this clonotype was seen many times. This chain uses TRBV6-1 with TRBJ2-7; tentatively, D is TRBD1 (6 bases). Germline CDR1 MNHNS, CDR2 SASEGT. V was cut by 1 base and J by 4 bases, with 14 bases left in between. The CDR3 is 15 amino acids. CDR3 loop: CASSEGRQEPYEQYF. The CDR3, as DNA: TGTGCCAGCAGTGAAGGGAGACAGGAACCATACGAGCAGTACTTC.

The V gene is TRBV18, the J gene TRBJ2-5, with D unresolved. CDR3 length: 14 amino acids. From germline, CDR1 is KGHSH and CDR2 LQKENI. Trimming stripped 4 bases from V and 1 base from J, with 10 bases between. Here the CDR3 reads CASSLSSTQETQYF. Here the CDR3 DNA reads TGTGCCAGCTCACTTTCTTCTACCCAAGAGACCCAGTACTTC.

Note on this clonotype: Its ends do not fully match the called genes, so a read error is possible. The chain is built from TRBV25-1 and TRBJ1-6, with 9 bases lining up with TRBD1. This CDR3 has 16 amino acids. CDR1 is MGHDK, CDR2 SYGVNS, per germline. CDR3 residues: CASSATRTGDNSHLHF. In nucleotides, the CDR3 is TGTGCCAGCAGTGCAACTCGGACAGGGGATAATTCACACCTCCACTTT. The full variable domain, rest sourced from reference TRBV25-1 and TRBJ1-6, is EADIYQTPRYLVIGTGKKITLECSQTMGHDKMYWYQQDPGMELHLIHYSYGVNSTEKGDLSSESTVSRIRTEHFPLTLESARPSHTSQYLCASSATRTGDNSHLHFGNGTRLTVT.

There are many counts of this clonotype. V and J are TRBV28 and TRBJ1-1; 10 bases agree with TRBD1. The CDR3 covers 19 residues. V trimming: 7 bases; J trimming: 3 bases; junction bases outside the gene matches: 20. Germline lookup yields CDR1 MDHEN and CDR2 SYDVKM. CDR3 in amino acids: CASTRFRQGALSQDTEAFF. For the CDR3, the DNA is TGTGCCAGCACCCGCTTTAGACAGGGGGCCCTTTCCCAAGACACTGAAGCTTTCTTT.

The CDR3 spells CASSFGPLITDTQYF. The CDR3 DNA is TGTGCCAGCAGCTTCGGGCCCCTGATTACAGATACGCAGTATTTT. The rearrangement uses TRBV7-3 and TRBJ2-3; the D is unclear. The CDR3 has 15 residues. V was trimmed by 3 bases and J by 3 bases, leaving 13 bases between them. Germline V lookup: CDR1 SGHTA, CDR2 FQGTGA.

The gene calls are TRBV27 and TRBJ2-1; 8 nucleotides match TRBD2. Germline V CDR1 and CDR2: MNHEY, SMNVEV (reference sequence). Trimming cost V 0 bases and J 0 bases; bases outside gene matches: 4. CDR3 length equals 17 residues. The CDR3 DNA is TGTGCCAGCAGTTTATCCACAGGACTAGCCTCCTACAATGAGCAGTTCTTC. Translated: CASSLSTGLASYNEQFF.

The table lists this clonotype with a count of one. CDR3 sequence: CASSLAGPTIEQFF. The CDR3 nucleotides read TGCGCCAGCAGCTTGGCGGGGCCTACAATCGAGCAGTTCTTC. The chain uses TRBV5-1 and TRBJ2-1; D may match TRBD1 or TRBD2 (5 bases each). The CDR3 consists of 14 residues. The germline CDR1 and CDR2 sequences are SGHRS and YFSETQ. Deletions cut 0 bases from V and 10 bases from J, with 14 bases between.

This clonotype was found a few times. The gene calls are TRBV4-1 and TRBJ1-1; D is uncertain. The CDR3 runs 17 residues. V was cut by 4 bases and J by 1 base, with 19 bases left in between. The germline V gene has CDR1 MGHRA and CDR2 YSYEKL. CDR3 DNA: TGCGCCAGCAGCCGCGGAGCTGGTAGACACAGGAACACTGAAGCTTTCTTT. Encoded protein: CASSRGAGRHRNTEAFF.